One sample yielded the 3 T cell receptor beta chains listed below, sequenced in a study of CD8 T cells in ankylosing spondylitis. Via MiXCR, TCRdb re-called the 5' RACE reads, giving one row per CDR3 protein. This repertoire shows about 400,000 distinct CDR3 sequences, roughly 22% found once; its top ten account for around 13%. The sequencing input was blood, either unsorted or a sorted T cell fraction (not recorded which). Receptor source: a male donor with ankylosing spondylitis or in good health (not recorded which).

This clonotype was observed a few times. The chain couples TRBV20-1 to TRBJ2-7; 7 positions agree with TRBD1. This CDR3 contains 13 residues. Germline lookup yields CDR1 DFQATT and CDR2 SNEGSKA (reference sequence). The CDR3 bases are TGCAGCGGGGAAAGACAGGGAACCTACGAGCAGTACTTC. Protein sequence: CSGERQGTYEQYF.

This chain joins TRBV4-1 and TRBJ2-2; 10 bases match TRBD2. This CDR3 has 18 residues. V shed 0 bases, J shed 2 bases, and the junction held 6 bases outside the gene matches. The germline V gene has CDR1 MGHRA and CDR2 YSYEKL. As DNA, the CDR3 is TGCGCCAGCAGCCAAGATGCTAGCGGGGGCCTTAACACCGGGGAGCTGTTTTTT. Translation: CASSQDASGGLNTGELFF.

This clonotype was seen ten or more times. V gene TRBV12-3 or TRBV12-4 combines with J gene TRBJ2-1; TRBD2 is a possible D gene (6 bases). The CDR3 has 13 amino acids. Deletions cut 5 bases from V and 2 bases from J, with 7 bases between. The CDR3, as DNA: TGTGCCAGCAGTCCGGGGGCCTACAATGAGCAGTTCTTC. It codes for CASSPGAYNEQFF.